This T cell receptor (beta chain) was sequenced for a study of T cells in lung cancer brain metastases. Germline-derived CDR1 and CDR2 are MNHEY and SMNVEV (reference sequence). The CDR3 covers 16 residues. V lost 5 bases, J lost 0 bases, and 17 bases lay in between. The data were produced by immunoSEQ multiplex PCR, yet TCRdb's version contains in-frame clones alone and is incomplete. The profile shows around 940 clones, around four fifths of them singletons. This clonotype originated in a woman in her sixties or seventies with non-small cell lung cancer that had spread to the brain. The genes are TRBV27 and TRBJ2-7; D gene ambiguous. The specimen was tumor tissue from a brain metastasis. The CDR3 loop reads CASSPRGVGSSYEQYF. DNA of the CDR3: TGTGCCAGCAGTCCCCGAGGTGTGGGAAGCTCCTACGAGCAGTACTTC.